Below, 8 T cell receptor beta chains from the same sample are listed, as sequenced in a study of somatic mutations in cytotoxic T cells in rheumatoid arthritis. TCRdb keeps only in-frame clones here, not all; method: immunoSEQ multiplex PCR. This table holds fewer than 20,000 clones, less than 80% found once. Sequencing input: CD8+ T cells sorted from blood. The receptors derive from a man in his fifties or sixties in good health.

The chain carries TRBV7-2 and TRBJ2-3; D is possibly TRBD1 (6 bases). The V gene's germline CDR1 is SGHTA and CDR2 FQGNSA. This CDR3 contains 15 residues. V shed 5 bases and J shed 0 bases, with 12 bases lying between them. The CDR3 DNA reads as TGTGCCAGCAGCCGCTTAGGGGGTAGCACAGATACGCAGTATTTT. Encoded protein: CASSRLGGSTDTQYF. Supplemented by reference TRBV7-2 and TRBJ2-3, the full variable domain reads GAGVSQSPSNKVTEKGKDVELRCDPISGHTALYWYRQSLGQGLEFLIYFQGNSAPDKSGLPSDRFSAERTGGSVSTLTIQRTQQEDSAVYLCASSRLGGSTDTQYFGPGTRLTVL.

This clone has more than one count but fewer than ten. The chain links TRBV27 to TRBJ2-3; 11 bases match TRBD2. Germline CDR1 and CDR2: MNHEY and SMNVEV (reference sequence). The CDR3 loop spans 17 amino acids. V gave up 6 bases and J gave up 4 bases; unmatched junction bases: 12. CDR3 DNA sequence: TGTGCCAGCAGACCGGAACCTAGCGGGAGGAGGTCAGATACGCAGTATTTT. Translated, it gives CASRPEPSGRRSDTQYF.

V gene TRBV15 combines with J gene TRBJ1-1; possible D gene TRBD1, 5 bases. Germline loops: CDR1 LNHNV, CDR2 YYDKDF (reference sequence). Trimming left V 1 base short and J 5 bases short, with 8 bases between. The CDR3 is made up of 13 amino acids. The DNA of the CDR3 is TGTGCCACCAGCAGAGTTCGGGGGACTGAAGCTTTCTTT. Translated: CATSRVRGTEAFF.

This chain connects TRBV5-8 to TRBJ2-5; D is perhaps TRBD2 (5 bases). The J call is uncertain, as TRBJ2-7 better fits the DNA end. CDR1 SGHTS and CDR2 YDEGEE come from the germline V gene. CDR3 length equals 14 residues. The CDR3 nucleotides read TGTGCCAGCAGCTTCCCGGGGATAACCTACGAGCAGTACTTC. Translating gives CASSFPGITYEQYF.

This rearrangement joins TRBV27 to TRBJ2-1; possibly TRBD2 for D (5 bases). The CDR3 covers 12 residues. V dropped 3 bases and J dropped 7 bases, with 7 bases sitting between them. The germline gives CDR1 MNHEY, CDR2 SMNVEV (reference sequence). The CDR3 sequence: CASSFRGNEQFF. Here the CDR3 DNA reads TGTGCCAGCAGTTTCCGAGGGAATGAGCAGTTCTTC.

Only one count was recorded for this clone. The chain uses TRBV7-9 and TRBJ1-2; no clear D. This CDR3 spans 12 amino acids. V shed 1 base and J shed 14 bases, with 14 bases lying between them. Germline V gives CDR1 SEHNR, CDR2 FQNEAQ (reference sequence). The CDR3 DNA reads as TGTGCCAGCAGCTTAGTCGGTGGGGAGGAAACCTTC. Residues: CASSLVGGEETF.

J is TRBJ2-1 and V is TRBV27, with 8 bases fitting TRBD1. Trimming took 6 bases from V and 7 from J; bases not matched to a gene: 14. The CDR3 length is 16 residues. Looked up from germline, CDR1 is MNHEY and CDR2 is SMNVEV (reference sequence). CDR3 residues: CASRDSGTGVQNEQFF. The DNA of the CDR3 is TGTGCCAGCAGGGACTCCGGGACAGGCGTCCAAAATGAGCAGTTCTTC.

The gene calls are TRBV9 and TRBJ2-5; 7 bases fit TRBD2. CDR1 is SGDLS, CDR2 YYNGEE, per germline. V dropped 0 bases and J dropped 2; count of bases not matched to a gene: 7. This CDR3 is built from 16 residues. CDR3 residues: CASSVEAGRGQETQYF. CDR3 DNA: TGTGCCAGCAGCGTAGAGGCAGGGAGGGGTCAAGAGACCCAGTACTTC.